Listed below are T cell receptor beta chains from one sample, sequenced in a study of blood T cell repertoires in COVID-19. The method was immunoSEQ multiplex PCR; TCRdb's version includes in-frame clones alone and lacks a portion of them. The data show 150,000 to 200,000 clones, with 85% to 90% seen just once and approximately 5.6% held by the top ten. Sequenced sample: peripheral blood. These receptors originate from a man aged 35 to 55 with active or convalescent COVID-19. The CDR3 runs from the conserved cysteine through the conserved F or W. D genes are given only for firm matches. Expanded clones are given a class, and other clones once, few, many or no size at all.

size,V,D,CDR3
NA,TRBV19,NA,CASSIDRVVGGYTF
NA,TRBV9,TRBD1,CASSVEGQGSPLHF
NA,TRBV5-1,TRBD1,CASSLTGAQETQYF
NA,TRBV6-2/TRBV6-3,NA,CASSYSYRGSDTRELFF
NA,TRBV5-1,NA,CASSLEAVAYEQYF
NA,TRBV5-1,NA,CASSLVVLAAENTEAFF
NA,TRBV4-2,TRBD2,CASSQVIPGGAGGGANEQFF
NA,TRBV25-1,NA,CASRGGGRGNSPLHF
NA,TRBV2,TRBD2,CASSTSDNSYNEQFF
NA,TRBV28,NA,CASSLRGASNQPQHF
once,TRBV2,NA,CASSVTVTKNIQYF
NA,TRBV28,NA,CASSRRGSYTEAFF
few,TRBV5-1,TRBD1,CASSSGPPGQGDGELFF
NA,TRBV28,NA,CASTPAGLSYEQYF
NA,TRBV2,NA,CASRSDTGVGRNTEAFF
NA,TRBV19,TRBD1,CASSLGQGIHEQYF
once,TRBV5-1,TRBD2,CASSIGLAVQETQYF
NA,TRBV7-9,NA,CASSLVETSTNEKLFF
NA,TRBV27,TRBD1,CASSFRQGVIEQYF
NA,TRBV27,NA,CASSAGAEAYNEQFF
once,TRBV19,NA,CASSILVNTEAFF
NA,TRBV19,NA,CASSILQLSNQPQHF
NA,TRBV29-1,NA,CSADRGASSPLHF
NA,TRBV7-2,NA,CASSSSRQELYGYTF
NA,TRBV27,TRBD1,CASSLLRPRGQGANTEAFF
once,TRBV19,TRBD1,CASSPLGTAAYEQYF
NA,TRBV6-5,NA,CASRAEVADYEQYF
NA,TRBV11-3,TRBD2,CASSLDSSGGYNEQFF
NA,TRBV7-6,TRBD2,CASSPARRLAGEETQYF
NA,TRBV7-9,TRBD1,CASSFRTGLQETQYF
NA,TRBV5-1,NA,CASSLDSPNQPQHF
NA,TRBV25-1,TRBD2,CASRQAGTSGRGYEQYF
NA,TRBV2,NA,CASRAVGGKYEQYF
NA,TRBV5-1,NA,CASSFDSSMNTEAFF
NA,TRBV28,NA,CASRPLRSFNSPLHF
NA,TRBV19,TRBD1,CASSTGLSTSNQPQHF
NA,TRBV7-6,NA,CASSFGSGRASVNSPLHF